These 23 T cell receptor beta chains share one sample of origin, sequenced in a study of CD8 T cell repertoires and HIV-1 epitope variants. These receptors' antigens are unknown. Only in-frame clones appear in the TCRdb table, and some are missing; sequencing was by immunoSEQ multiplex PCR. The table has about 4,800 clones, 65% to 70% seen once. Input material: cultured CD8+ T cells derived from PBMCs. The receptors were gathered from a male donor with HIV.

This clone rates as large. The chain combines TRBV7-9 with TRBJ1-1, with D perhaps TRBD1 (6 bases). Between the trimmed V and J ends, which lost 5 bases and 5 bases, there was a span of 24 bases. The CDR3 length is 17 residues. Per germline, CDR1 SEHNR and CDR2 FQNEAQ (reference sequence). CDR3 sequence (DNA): TGTGCCAGCAGCCCCCGGGGGATGGGGGCATCGAGAACTGAAGCTTTCTTT. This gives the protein CASSPRGMGASRTEAFF.

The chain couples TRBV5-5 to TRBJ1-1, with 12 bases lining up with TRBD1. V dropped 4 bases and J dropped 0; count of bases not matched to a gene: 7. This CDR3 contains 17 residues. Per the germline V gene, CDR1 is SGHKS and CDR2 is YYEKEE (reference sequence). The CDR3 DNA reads TGTGCCAGCAGCCAACCGGGACAGGGGGCCCTGAACACTGAAGCTTTCTTT. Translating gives CASSQPGQGALNTEAFF.

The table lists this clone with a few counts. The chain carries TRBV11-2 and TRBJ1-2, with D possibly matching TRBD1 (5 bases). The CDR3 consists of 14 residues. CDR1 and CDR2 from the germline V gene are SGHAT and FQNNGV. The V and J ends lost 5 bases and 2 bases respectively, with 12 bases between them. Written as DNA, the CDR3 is TGTGCCAGCAGCCCCCAGACAGAAAACTATGGCTACACCTTC. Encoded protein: CASSPQTENYGYTF.

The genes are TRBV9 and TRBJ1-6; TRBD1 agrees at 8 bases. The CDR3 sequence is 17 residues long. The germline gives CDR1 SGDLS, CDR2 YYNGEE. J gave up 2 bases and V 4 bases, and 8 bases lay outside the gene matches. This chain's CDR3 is CASSPRTGWTYNSPLHF. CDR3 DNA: TGTGCCAGCAGCCCCCGGACAGGGTGGACCTATAATTCACCCCTCCACTTT.

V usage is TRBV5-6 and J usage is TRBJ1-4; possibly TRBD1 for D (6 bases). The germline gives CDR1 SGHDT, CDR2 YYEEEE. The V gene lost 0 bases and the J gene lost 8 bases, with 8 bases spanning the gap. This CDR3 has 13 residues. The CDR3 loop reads CASSLGGREKLFF. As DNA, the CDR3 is TGTGCCAGCAGCTTGGGGGGGCGCGAAAAACTGTTTTTT.

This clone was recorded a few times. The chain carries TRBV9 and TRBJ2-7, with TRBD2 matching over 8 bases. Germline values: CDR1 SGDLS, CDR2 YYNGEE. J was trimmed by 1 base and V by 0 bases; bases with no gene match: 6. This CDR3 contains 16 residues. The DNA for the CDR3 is TGTGCCAGCAGCGTAGGACTAGCGAGGTATTCCTACGAGCAGTACTTC. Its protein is CASSVGLARYSYEQYF. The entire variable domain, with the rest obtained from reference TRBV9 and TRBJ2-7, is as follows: DSGVTQTPKHLITATGQRVTLRCSPRSGDLSVYWYQQSLDQGLQFLIQYYNGEERAKGNILERFSAQQFPDLHSELNLSSLELGDSALYFCASSVGLARYSYEQYFGPGTRLTVT.

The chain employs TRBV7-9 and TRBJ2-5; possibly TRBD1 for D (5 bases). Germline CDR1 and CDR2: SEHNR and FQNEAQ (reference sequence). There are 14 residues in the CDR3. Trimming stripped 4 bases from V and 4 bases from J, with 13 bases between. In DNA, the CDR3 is TGTGCCAGCAGCTCGACCCAGGGTTTAGAGACCCAGTACTTC. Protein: CASSSTQGLETQYF.

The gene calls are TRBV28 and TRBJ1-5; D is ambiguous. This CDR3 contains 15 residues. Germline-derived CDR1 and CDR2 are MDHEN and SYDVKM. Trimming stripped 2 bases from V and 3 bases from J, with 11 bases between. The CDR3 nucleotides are TGTGCCAGCAGTTTAGACGGACGGGTCAATCAGCCCCAGCATTTT. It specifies CASSLDGRVNQPQHF. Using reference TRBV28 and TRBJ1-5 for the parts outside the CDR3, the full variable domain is DVKVTQSSRYLVKRTGEKVFLECVQDMDHENMFWYRQDPGLGLRLIYFSYDVKMKEKGDIPEGYSVSREKKERFSLILESASTNQTSMYLCASSLDGRVNQPQHFGDGTRLSIL.

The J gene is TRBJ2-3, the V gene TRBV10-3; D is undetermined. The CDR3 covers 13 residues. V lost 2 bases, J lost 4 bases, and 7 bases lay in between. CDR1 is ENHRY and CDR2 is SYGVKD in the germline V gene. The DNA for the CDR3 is TGTGCCATCAGTGAGAGGGCCGCAGATACGCAGTATTTT. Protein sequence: CAISERAADTQYF.

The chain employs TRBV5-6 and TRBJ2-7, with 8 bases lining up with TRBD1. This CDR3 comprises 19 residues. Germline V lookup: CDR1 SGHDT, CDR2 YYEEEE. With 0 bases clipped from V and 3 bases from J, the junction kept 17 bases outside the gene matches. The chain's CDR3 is CASSLASEFDRGLIYEQYF. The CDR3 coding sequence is TGTGCCAGCAGCTTGGCCAGTGAATTCGACAGGGGACTCATCTACGAGCAGTACTTC.

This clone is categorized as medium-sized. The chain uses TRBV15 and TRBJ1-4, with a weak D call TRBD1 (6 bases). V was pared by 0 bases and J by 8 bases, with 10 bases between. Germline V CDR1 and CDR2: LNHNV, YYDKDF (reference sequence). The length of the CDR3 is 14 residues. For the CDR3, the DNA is TGTGCCACCAGCAGAGACAGGGGTGGGGAAAAACTGTTTTTT. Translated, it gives CATSRDRGGEKLFF.

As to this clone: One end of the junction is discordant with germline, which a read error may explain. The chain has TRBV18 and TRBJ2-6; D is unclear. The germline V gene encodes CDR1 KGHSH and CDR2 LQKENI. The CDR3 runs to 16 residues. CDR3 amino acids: CASSPSRASVANVLTF. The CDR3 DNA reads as TGTGCCAGCTCACCATCTAGAGCGTCTGTGGCCAACGTCCTGACTTTC.

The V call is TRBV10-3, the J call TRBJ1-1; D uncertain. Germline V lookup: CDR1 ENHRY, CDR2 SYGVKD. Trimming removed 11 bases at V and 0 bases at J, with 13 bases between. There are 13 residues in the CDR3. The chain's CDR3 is CAARTPMNTEAFF. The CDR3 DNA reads TGTGCCGCTCGCACCCCGATGAACACTGAAGCTTTCTTT.

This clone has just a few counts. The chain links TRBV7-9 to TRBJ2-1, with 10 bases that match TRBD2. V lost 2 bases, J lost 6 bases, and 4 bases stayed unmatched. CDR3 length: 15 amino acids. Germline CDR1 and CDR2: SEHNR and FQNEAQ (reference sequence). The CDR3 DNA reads TGTGCCAGCAGCTTACTAGCGGGAGAGGGCAATGAGCAGTTCTTC. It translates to CASSLLAGEGNEQFF.

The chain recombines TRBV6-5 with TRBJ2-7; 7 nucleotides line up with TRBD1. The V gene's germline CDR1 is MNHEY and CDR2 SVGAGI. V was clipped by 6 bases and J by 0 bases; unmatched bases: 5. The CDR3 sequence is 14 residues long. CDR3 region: CASSPGQSSYEQYF. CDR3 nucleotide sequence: TGTGCCAGCAGCCCGGGACAGAGCTCCTACGAGCAGTACTTC.

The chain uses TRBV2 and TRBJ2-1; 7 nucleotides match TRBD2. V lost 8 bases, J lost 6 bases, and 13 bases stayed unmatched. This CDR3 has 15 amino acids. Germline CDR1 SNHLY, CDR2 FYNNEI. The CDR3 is CASSSSGALSNEQFF. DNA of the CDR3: TGTGCCAGCTCCTCGAGCGGGGCCCTCTCCAATGAGCAGTTCTTC.

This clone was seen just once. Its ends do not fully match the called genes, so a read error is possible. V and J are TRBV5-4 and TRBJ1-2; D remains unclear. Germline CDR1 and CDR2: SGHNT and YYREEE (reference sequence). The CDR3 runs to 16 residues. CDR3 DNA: TGCGCCAGCAGCCAAGATCCCGTCGAACTCGACTATGGCTACACCTTC. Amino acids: CASSQDPVELDYGYTF.

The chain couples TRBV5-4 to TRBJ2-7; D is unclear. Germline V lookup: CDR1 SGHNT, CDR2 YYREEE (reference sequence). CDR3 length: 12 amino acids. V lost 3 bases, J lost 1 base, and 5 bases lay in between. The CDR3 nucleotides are TGTGCCAGCAGCTCCGATTCCTACGAGCAGTACTTC. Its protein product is CASSSDSYEQYF.

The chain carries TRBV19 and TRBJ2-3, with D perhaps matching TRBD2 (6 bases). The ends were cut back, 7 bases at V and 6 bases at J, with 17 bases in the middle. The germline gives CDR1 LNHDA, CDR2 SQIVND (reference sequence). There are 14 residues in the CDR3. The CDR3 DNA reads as TGTGCCAGTAAAAGGTGGGAGGAGGAGGATACGCAGTATTTT. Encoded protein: CASKRWEEEDTQYF.

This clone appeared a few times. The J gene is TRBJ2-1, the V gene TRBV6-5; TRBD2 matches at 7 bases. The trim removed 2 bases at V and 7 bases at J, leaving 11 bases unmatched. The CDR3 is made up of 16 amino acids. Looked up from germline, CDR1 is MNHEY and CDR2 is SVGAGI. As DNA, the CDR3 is TGTGCCAGCAGTTACACCCCGAGCGGGGCTAAGAATGAGCAGTTCTTC. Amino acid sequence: CASSYTPSGAKNEQFF.

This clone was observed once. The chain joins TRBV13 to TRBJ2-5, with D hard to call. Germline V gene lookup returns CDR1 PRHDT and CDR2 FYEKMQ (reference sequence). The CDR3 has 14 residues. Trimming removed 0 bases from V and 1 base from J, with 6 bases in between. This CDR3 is CASSLGQLQETQYF. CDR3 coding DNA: TGTGCCAGCAGCTTAGGCCAGCTCCAAGAGACCCAGTACTTC.

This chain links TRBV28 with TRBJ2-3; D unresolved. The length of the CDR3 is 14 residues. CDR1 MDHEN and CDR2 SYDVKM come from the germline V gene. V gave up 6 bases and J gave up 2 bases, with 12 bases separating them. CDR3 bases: TGTGCCAGCAGAAAGACGGATTCCACAGATACGCAGTATTTT. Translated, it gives CASRKTDSTDTQYF.

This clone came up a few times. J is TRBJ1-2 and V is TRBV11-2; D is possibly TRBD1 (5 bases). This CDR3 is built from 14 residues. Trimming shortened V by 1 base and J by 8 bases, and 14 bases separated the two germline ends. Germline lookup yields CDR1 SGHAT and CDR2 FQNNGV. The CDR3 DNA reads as TGTGCCAGCAGCTTAGGATCGGCAGGGCAAGGCTACACCTTC. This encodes CASSLGSAGQGYTF.